A single T cell receptor beta chain is shown here with its context. This record comes from a study of CD8 T cells in ankylosing spondylitis. TCRdb redid the calling of the 5' RACE reads with MiXCR, one entry per CDR3 protein. This table has about 360,000 distinct CDR3 sequences, 20% appearing once. J was trimmed by 2 bases and V by 4 bases; bases with no gene match: 12. This CDR3 has 16 residues. CDR1 and CDR2 from the germline V gene are SGHDT and YYEEEE. Sequencing was carried out using blood, either unsorted or a sorted T cell fraction (not recorded which). The clonotype originates from a male donor with ankylosing spondylitis or in good health (not recorded which). The rearrangement links TRBV5-6 to TRBJ2-7; TRBD1 aligns across 7 bases. The DNA of the CDR3 is TGTGCCAGCAGCCACCGGTCAATCAGGGGGACCTACGAGCAGTACTTC. Amino acid sequence: CASSHRSIRGTYEQYF.